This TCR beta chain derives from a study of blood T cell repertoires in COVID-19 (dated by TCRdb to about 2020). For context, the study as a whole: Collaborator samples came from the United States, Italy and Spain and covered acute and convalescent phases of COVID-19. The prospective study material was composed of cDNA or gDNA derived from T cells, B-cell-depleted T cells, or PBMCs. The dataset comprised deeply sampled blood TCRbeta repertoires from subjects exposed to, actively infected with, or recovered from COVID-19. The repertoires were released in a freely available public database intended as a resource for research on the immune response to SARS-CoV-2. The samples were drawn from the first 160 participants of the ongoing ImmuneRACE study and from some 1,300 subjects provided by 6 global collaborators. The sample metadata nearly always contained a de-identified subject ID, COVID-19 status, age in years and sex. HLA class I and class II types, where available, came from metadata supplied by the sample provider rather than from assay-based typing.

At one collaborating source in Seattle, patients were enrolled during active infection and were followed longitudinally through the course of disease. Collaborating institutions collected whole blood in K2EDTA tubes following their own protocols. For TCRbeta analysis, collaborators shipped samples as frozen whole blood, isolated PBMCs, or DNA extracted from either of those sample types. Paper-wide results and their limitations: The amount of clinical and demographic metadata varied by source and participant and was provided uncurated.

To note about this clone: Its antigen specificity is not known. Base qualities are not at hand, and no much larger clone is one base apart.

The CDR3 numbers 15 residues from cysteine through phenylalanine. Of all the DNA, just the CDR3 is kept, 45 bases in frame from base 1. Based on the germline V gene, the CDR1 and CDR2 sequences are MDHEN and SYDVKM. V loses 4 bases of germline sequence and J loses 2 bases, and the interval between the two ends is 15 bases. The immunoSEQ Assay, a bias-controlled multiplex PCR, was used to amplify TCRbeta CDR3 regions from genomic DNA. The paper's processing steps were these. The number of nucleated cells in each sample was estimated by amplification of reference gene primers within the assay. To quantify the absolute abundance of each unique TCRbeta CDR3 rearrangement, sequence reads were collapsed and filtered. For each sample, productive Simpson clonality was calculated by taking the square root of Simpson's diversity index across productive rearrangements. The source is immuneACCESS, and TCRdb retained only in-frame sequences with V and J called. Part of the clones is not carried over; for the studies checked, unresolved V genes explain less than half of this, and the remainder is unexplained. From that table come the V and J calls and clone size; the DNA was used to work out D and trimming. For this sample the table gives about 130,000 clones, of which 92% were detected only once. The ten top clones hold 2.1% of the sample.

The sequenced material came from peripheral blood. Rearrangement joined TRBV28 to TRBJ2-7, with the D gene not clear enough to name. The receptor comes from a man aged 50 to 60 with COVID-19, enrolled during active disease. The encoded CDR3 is CASSSDRHNTYEQYF. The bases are TGTGCCAGCAGTTCAGACCGACACAACACCTACGAGCAGTACTTC.